This TCR beta chain was found in a study of T cell repertoires in cytomegalovirus infection. The germline V gene encodes CDR1 MDHEN and CDR2 SYDVKM. CDR3 length: 17 amino acids. The V gene end was trimmed by 3 bases and the J gene end by 4 bases; junction bases not matched to a gene: 13. TCRdb analysed the reads with MiXCR anew, one entry per CDR3 protein. The sample shows 480,000 or so distinct CDR3 sequences, roughly 10% of them seen only once. This clonotype appeared many times. Its antigen is currently unknown. Whole-study findings and limits: HLA-C-restricted TCR beta clonotypes specific for CMV led the ex vivo response. Pooled public TCR beta family frequency picked out CMV carriers with the relevant HLA.

Sequenced sample: PBMCs. The TCR was taken from a human donor in good health (CMV status not recorded). Some clones in this sample may be carry-over from other donors' samples. The chain couples TRBV28 to TRBJ1-1, with TRBD1 matching 8 bases. DNA for the CDR3: TGTGCCAGCAGTTTTCCCTTCCAGGGGGCCTCAAGCACTGAAGCTTTCTTT. Its translation is CASSFPFQGASSTEAFF.